This T cell receptor (beta chain) was sequenced during a study of cytomegalovirus exposure and HLA in healthy donors. Whole-study results and caveats: Most CMV-associated TCR beta chains appeared HLA-restricted in a later analysis. Investigators reported some 150 TCR beta chains as tied to cytomegalovirus. Further analysis was carried out later, and it showed several of the most significant clusters appearing linked to common viral pathogens. HLA-A and HLA-B allele assignments for most subjects were reportedly predicted accurately using TCR beta sequences.

PCR primers comprised 60 Vbeta and 13 Jbeta primers. Only in-frame clones appear in the TCRdb table, and some are missing; sequencing was by immunoSEQ multiplex PCR. The sample lists approximately 140,000 clones, approximately 85% occurring once. Remarks on this clone: Its cognate antigen is unknown.

Germline V gene data show CDR1 as MNHNS and CDR2 as SASEGT. There are 13 residues in the CDR3. V was shortened by 8 bases and J by 0 bases, with 9 bases between the two germline ends. The sequenced material came from PBMCs. This receptor was identified in a boy between 10 and 17 years old in good health and CMV-seronegative. The rearrangement uses TRBV6-1 and TRBJ2-3, with D possibly matching TRBD1 (6 bases). The CDR3 nucleotides read TGTGCCAGCGAGGGGGTGAGCACAGATACGCAGTATTTT. Its translation: CASEGVSTDTQYF.